This is a list of T cell receptor beta chains from one sample in a study of blood T cell repertoires in COVID-19. Some clones are missing from TCRdb's copy, which holds only in-frame ones; the method was immunoSEQ multiplex PCR. Found here are 140,000 or so clones, approximately 83% of them singletons; the top ten hold around 8.6%. The sample taken for sequencing was peripheral blood. These receptor sequences come from a human donor in a cohort sampled during active COVID-19. Both conserved end residues are part of each CDR3. The D gene is left open where the match is weak. Only some rows state a clone size, as once, few, many or a class for expanded clones.

>TRBJ1-6|NA|TRBV6-4|NA|12
CASSDGRSPLHF
TGTGCCAGCAGTGATGGCAGATCACCCCTCCACTTT
>TRBJ1-2|NA|TRBV5-4|NA|13
CASNTDKIYGYTF
TGTGCCAGCAATACAGATAAGATCTATGGCTACACCTTC
>TRBJ2-3|TRBD1|TRBV11-3|NA|16
CASSFGSGGYTDTQYF
TGTGCCAGCAGCTTCGGATCAGGGGGATACACAGATACGCAGTATTTT
>TRBJ2-5|NA|TRBV10-2|NA|12
CASTGGKRTQYF
TGCGCCAGCACGGGGGGCAAAAGGACCCAGTACTTC
>TRBJ2-5|TRBD1|TRBV5-6|NA|15
CASSSTGTGGETQYF
TGTGCCAGCAGCTCGACCGGGACAGGGGGAGAGACCCAGTACTTC
>TRBJ2-1|TRBD1|TRBV3-1/TRBV3-2|NA|16
CASSPGRGQGFNEQFF
TGTGCCAGCAGCCCAGGCCGCGGACAGGGTTTCAATGAGCAGTTCTTC
>TRBJ1-2|TRBD1|TRBV19|NA|14
CASSITGANYGYTF
TGTGCCAGTAGTATTACAGGGGCTAACTATGGCTACACCTTC
>TRBJ2-3|TRBD2|TRBV7-9|NA|14
CASSLRGETDTQYF
TGTGCCAGCAGCCTTCGGGGGGAGACAGATACGCAGTATTTT
>TRBJ1-1|NA|TRBV7-9|NA|14
CASSLDPGVTEAFF
TGTGCCAGCAGCTTAGACCCAGGCGTCACTGAAGCTTTCTTT
>TRBJ1-1|NA|TRBV2|NA|14
CASSEISDGGAAFF
TGTGCCAGCAGTGAGATATCCGACGGGGGAGCAGCTTTCTTT
>TRBJ2-7|NA|TRBV6-5|NA|14
CASSSPRQSYEQYF
TGTGCCAGCAGTTCCCCGCGGCAGAGCTACGAGCAGTACTTC
>TRBJ2-5|TRBD2|TRBV7-3|NA|15
CASSFSGGAQETQYF
TGTGCCAGCAGCTTTAGCGGGGGGGCCCAAGAGACCCAGTACTTC
>TRBJ2-7|NA|TRBV11-3|once|12
CASSFGGLEQYF
TGTGCCAGCTCCTTCGGGGGGCTCGAGCAGTACTTC
>TRBJ2-1|NA|TRBV19|NA|13
CASSSSRGNEQFF
TGTGCCAGTAGTAGTTCCAGGGGAAATGAGCAGTTCTTC
>TRBJ1-5|TRBD1|TRBV24-1|NA|14
CATSERTGHQPQHF
TGTGCCACCAGTGAACGGACAGGGCATCAGCCCCAGCATTTT
>TRBJ1-5|NA|TRBV2|NA|14
CASSRSRGNQPQHF
TGTGCCAGCAGCCGTTCCCGGGGCAATCAGCCCCAGCATTTT
>TRBJ1-3|NA|TRBV10-3|NA|14
CAILGQDSGNTIYF
TGTGCCATCTTGGGCCAAGACTCTGGAAACACCATATATTTT
>TRBJ2-5|NA|TRBV13|NA|13
CASSRNREETQYF
TGTGCCAGCAGCCGAAACAGGGAAGAGACCCAGTACTTC
>TRBJ1-4|NA|TRBV20-1|NA|11
CSAPGPEKLFF
TGCAGTGCCCCAGGTCCTGAAAAACTGTTTTTT
>TRBJ1-5|TRBD1|TRBV29-1|NA|13
CSVEDRRLGPQHF
TGCAGCGTTGAGGACAGGCGGTTGGGGCCCCAGCATTTT
>TRBJ1-5|TRBD1|TRBV6-5|NA|15
CASSPTGQGHQPQHF
TGTGCCAGCAGTCCGACGGGACAGGGTCATCAGCCCCAGCATTTT
>TRBJ2-2|NA|TRBV7-9|NA|14
CASSLASAAGELFF
TGTGCCAGCAGCTTAGCTAGTGCGGCCGGGGAGCTGTTTTTT
>TRBJ2-2|TRBD1|TRBV6-4|NA|19
CASSDSPKGDRAYAGELFF
TGTGCCAGCAGTGACTCGCCCAAGGGGGACAGGGCGTACGCCGGGGAGCTGTTTTTT
>TRBJ1-2|TRBD1|TRBV28|NA|15
CASSMPGQGVHGYTF
TGTGCCAGCAGTATGCCGGGACAGGGGGTTCATGGCTACACCTTC
>TRBJ2-2|NA|TRBV7-2|NA|17
CASSLNPRGTNTGELFF
TGTGCCAGCAGCCTAAACCCACGGGGGACGAACACCGGGGAGCTGTTTTTT
>TRBJ2-1|NA|TRBV7-2|NA|13
CASSLVGRNEQFF
TGTGCCAGCAGCTTAGTGGGGCGCAATGAGCAGTTCTTC
>TRBJ1-2|TRBD1|TRBV5-5|NA|15
CASSLAGTGDYGYTF
TGTGCCAGCAGCTTAGCCGGGACAGGGGATTATGGCTACACCTTC
>TRBJ2-4|NA|TRBV5-4|NA|14
CASSLARGARIQYF
TGTGCCAGCAGCTTGGCCAGGGGGGCCCGCATTCAGTACTTC
>TRBJ2-7|TRBD1|TRBV9|NA|14
CASSVRDRGHEQYF
TGTGCCAGCAGCGTAAGGGACAGGGGCCACGAGCAGTACTTC